This TCR beta chain was documented in a study of cytomegalovirus exposure and HLA in healthy donors. Study-level points and caveats: Relative to the approximately 680-donor mean, N-insertions were reportedly fewer in an Asian-associated ancestry cluster in a later analysis. A later analysis showed TCR association rates differing by HLA locus, peaking at DRB1 and lowest at HLA-C.

With regard to this clone: The antigen is not known.

Donors sampled were nominally healthy, though unrecorded immune exposures were likely. The V gene end was trimmed by 2 bases and the J gene end by 2 bases; junction bases not matched to a gene: 2. Germline V gene data show CDR1 as MGHRA and CDR2 as YSYEKL. The CDR3 totals 14 residues. With 60 Vbeta and 13 Jbeta primers, the PCR was carried out. TCRdb keeps only in-frame clones here, not all; method: immunoSEQ multiplex PCR. The profile shows some 98,000 clones, 80% to 85% of them singletons. This chain connects TRBV4-1 to TRBJ2-7; TRBD1 matches 8 bases. Sequencing input: PBMCs. The source of this sequence is a man in his forties in good health and CMV-seronegative. CDR3 in amino acids: CASSQRTGTYEQYF. CDR3 in DNA: TGCGCCAGCAGCCAAAGGACAGGGACCTACGAGCAGTACTTC.